The 27 T cell receptor beta chains below all came from one sample that was sequenced in a study of blood T cell repertoires in COVID-19. TCRdb's table, derived via immunoSEQ multiplex PCR, lists solely in-frame clones and lacks some. The sample yields about 300,000 clones, about 89% seen once. Sequenced sample: PBMCs or T cells enriched from blood (not recorded which). Receptors originate from a man between 60 and 75 years old who had recovered from COVID-19.

The chain combines TRBV6-5 with TRBJ2-3; 10 bases agree with TRBD2. The CDR3 sequence is 15 residues long. V dropped 11 bases and J dropped 0; count of bases not matched to a gene: 8. CDR1 and CDR2 (germline): MNHEY, SVGAGI. DNA of the CDR3: TGTGCCGGGTCCGGACTAGCGGTCAGCACAGATACGCAGTATTTT. This gives the protein CAGSGLAVSTDTQYF.

This sequence joins TRBV5-5 and TRBJ2-1, with D tentatively TRBD2 (6 bases). V lost 0 bases, J lost 7 bases, and 14 bases lay in between. The CDR3 contains 15 residues. CDR1 is SGHKS and CDR2 is YYEKEE in the germline V gene (reference sequence). The CDR3, as DNA: TGTGCCAGCAGCTTGGTCTTAGCGGACTGGAATGAGCAGTTCTTC. Its translation: CASSLVLADWNEQFF.

The chain combines TRBV7-9 with TRBJ2-3, with D maybe TRBD1 (5 bases). This CDR3 is built from 17 residues. Trimming cost V 1 base and J 5 bases, with 19 bases left between them. CDR1 is SEHNR, CDR2 FQNEAQ, per germline (reference sequence). The CDR3 here is CASSLGWGEGTLDTQYF. In nucleotides, the CDR3 is TGTGCCAGCAGCTTAGGGTGGGGCGAAGGAACCTTAGATACGCAGTATTTT.

As to this clone: Other DNA sequences from this sample encode an identical CDR3 as well. This chain connects TRBV28 to TRBJ2-3; tentative D call: TRBD2 (6 bases). Per the germline V gene, CDR1 is MDHEN and CDR2 is SYDVKM. V lost 8 bases, J lost 2 bases, and 8 bases lay in between. There are 12 residues in the CDR3. Here the CDR3 DNA reads TGTGCCAGCTCGGGAGCCACAGATACGCAGTATTTT. It specifies CASSGATDTQYF. The whole variable domain, filled in from reference TRBV28 and TRBJ2-3, reads DVKVTQSSRYLVKRTGEKVFLECVQDMDHENMFWYRQDPGLGLRLIYFSYDVKMKEKGDIPEGYSVSREKKERFSLILESASTNQTSMYLCASSGATDTQYFGPGTRLTVL.

The V gene is TRBV21-1, the J gene TRBJ2-5; the listed D gene, TRBD2, was not tested against the DNA. TRBV21-1 is described as a pseudogene. The CDR3 consists of 17 residues. The CDR3 sequence is CASSKVGGLAGAETQYF. The CDR3 bases are TGTGCCAGCAGCAAAGTAGGGGGACTAGCGGGAGCAGAGACCCAGTACTTC.

The chain links TRBV6-6 to TRBJ2-7; 8 bases map to TRBD2. Trimming removed 6 bases from V and 2 bases from J; junction bases left unmatched: 9. Germline CDR1 and CDR2: MNHNY and SVGAGI (reference sequence). CDR3 length: 15 amino acids. In DNA form, the CDR3 reads TGTGCCAGCAGCATCAAGGCTAGCGGGCCCTACGAGCAGTACTTC. Translated, it gives CASSIKASGPYEQYF.

The V call is TRBV4-1, the J call TRBJ1-1, with D unresolved. The CDR3 totals 14 residues. The V end lost 0 bases, the J end lost 1 base, and 6 bases lay between the germline ends. Germline V gene data show CDR1 as MGHRA and CDR2 as YSYEKL. The CDR3, as DNA: TGCGCCAGCAGCCAAGAGCCGGGGAACACTGAAGCTTTCTTT. Its protein product is CASSQEPGNTEAFF.

The chain couples TRBV2 to TRBJ2-2; 8 bases align to TRBD2. V was pared by 4 bases and J by 7 bases, with 8 bases of the junction left unmatched. The CDR3 consists of 15 residues. Germline assignment: CDR1 SNHLY and CDR2 FYNNEI. CDR3 protein: CASSAQRETVGELFF. Written as DNA, the CDR3 is TGTGCCAGCAGTGCCCAGCGGGAGACGGTCGGGGAGCTGTTTTTT.

This clone has just one count. The J gene is TRBJ1-1, the V gene TRBV7-2; no firm D call. The CDR3 spans 14 residues. CDR1 and CDR2 (germline): SGHTA, FQGNSA. V was trimmed by 1 base and J by 0 bases, leaving 6 bases between them. The CDR3 loop is CASSLGGMNTEAFF. The CDR3 region has the DNA TGTGCCAGCAGCTTAGGTGGCATGAACACTGAAGCTTTCTTT.

This chain uses TRBV7-2 with TRBJ2-1; TRBD2 matches at 8 bases. After removal of 6 bases from V and 4 bases from J, the junction contained 11 bases not matched to a gene. The CDR3 is made up of 16 amino acids. CDR1 SGHTA and CDR2 FQGNSA come from the germline V gene. The CDR3 loop reads CASRIEAGVGYNEQFF. The CDR3 nucleotides read TGTGCCAGCAGGATCGAAGCGGGAGTGGGGTACAATGAGCAGTTCTTC. The variable domain in full, completed from reference TRBV7-2 and TRBJ2-1, reads GAGVSQSPSNKVTEKGKDVELRCDPISGHTALYWYRQSLGQGLEFLIYFQGNSAPDKSGLPSDRFSAERTGGSVSTLTIQRTQQEDSAVYLCASRIEAGVGYNEQFFGPGTRLTVL.

The chain carries TRBV24-1 and TRBJ2-3; 8 bases line up with TRBD2. Germline trimming cut 3 bases from V and 5 bases from J; bases unmatched to any gene: 15. Germline V gives CDR1 KGHDR, CDR2 SFDVKD. The length of the CDR3 is 18 residues. In nucleotides, the CDR3 is TGTGCCACCAGTGATAAGGTAGCGGGAAGGGGTGGGAAAGATACGCAGTATTTT. Amino acids: CATSDKVAGRGGKDTQYF.

The chain links TRBV2 to TRBJ1-5, with D possibly TRBD1 on 5 matching bases. The V gene lost 7 bases and the J gene lost 4 bases, with 14 bases spanning the gap. Germline CDR1 reads SNHLY; CDR2 reads FYNNEI. This CDR3 has 14 residues. This CDR3 reads CASTPRRGNQPQHF. The CDR3 coding sequence is TGTGCCAGCACGCCGCGGAGGGGAAATCAGCCCCAGCATTTT.

V is TRBV18 and J is TRBJ1-1, with D possibly TRBD1 on 6 matching bases. Trimming removed 1 base at V and 5 bases at J, with 11 bases between. Germline V gene sequence: CDR1 KGHSH, CDR2 LQKENI. The CDR3 contains 14 residues. The CDR3 DNA sequence: TGTGCCAGCTCACCACGGGACACCTGGACTGAAGCTTTCTTT. Encoded protein: CASSPRDTWTEAFF.

The chain links TRBV6-2 or TRBV6-3 to TRBJ2-7, with D tentatively TRBD2 (5 bases). Looked up from germline, CDR1 is MNHEY and CDR2 is SVGEGT. The CDR3 is 16 amino acids. V was pared by 2 bases and J by 1 base, with 15 bases between. CDR3 loop: CASSYRVRVQSYEQYF. CDR3 DNA sequence: TGTGCCAGCAGTTACAGAGTGAGGGTCCAATCCTACGAGCAGTACTTC.

In its sample, this clone was seen a few times. CDR3 sequence (DNA): TGTGCCAGCAGCCCACTAGGCTTCCAAGAGACCCAGTACTTC. This sequence encodes CASSPLGFQETQYF. V usage is TRBV7-3 and J usage is TRBJ2-5; the D gene is possibly TRBD2 (5 bases). CDR3 length: 14 residues. Trimming removed 5 bases at V and 1 base at J, with 11 bases between. CDR1 is SGHTA, CDR2 FQGTGA, per germline.

The rearrangement links TRBV24-1 to TRBJ2-1; the D gene is possibly TRBD2 (5 bases). This CDR3 is built from 15 residues. The V end was cut by 5 bases, the J end by 0 bases, with 10 bases between. Germline V gene sequence: CDR1 KGHDR, CDR2 SFDVKD. As DNA, the CDR3 is TGTGCCACCAGTGTTGGAGGAAGCTCCTACAATGAGCAGTTCTTC. Its translation: CATSVGGSSYNEQFF.

V and J are TRBV2 and TRBJ2-3; D unresolved. V lost 4 bases and J lost 0, with 8 bases in between. CDR1 is SNHLY and CDR2 is FYNNEI in the germline V gene. This CDR3 has 14 residues. CDR3 nucleotides: TGTGCCAGCAGTGTTGCCCAGAGCACAGATACGCAGTATTTT. Translating gives CASSVAQSTDTQYF.

This sequence joins TRBV6-2 or TRBV6-3 and TRBJ2-2; possible D gene TRBD2, 5 bases. The CDR3 has 12 residues. Per the germline V gene, CDR1 is MNHEY and CDR2 is SVGEGT. V shed 4 bases and J shed 6 bases, with 6 bases lying between them. The CDR3 sequence: CASSSGAGELFF. CDR3 DNA: TGTGCCAGCAGTTCCGGGGCCGGGGAGCTGTTTTTT.

Notes on this clone: The same CDR3 also results from other DNA sequences found in this sample. The chain recombines TRBV7-2 with TRBJ1-3; TRBD1 might be the D (5 bases). V lost 2 bases and J 0 bases, leaving 5 bases between the germline ends. CDR1 is SGHTA and CDR2 is FQGNSA in the germline V gene. This CDR3 spans 14 amino acids. Here the CDR3 reads CASSLQGSGNTIYF. CDR3 nucleotide sequence: TGTGCCAGCAGCTTACAGGGCTCTGGAAACACCATATATTTT.

V and J are TRBV7-9 and TRBJ2-2, with 14 bases aligning to TRBD2. The length of the CDR3 is 17 residues. The ends lost 7 bases at V and 0 bases at J; junction bases unmatched: 4. From germline, CDR1 is SEHNR and CDR2 FQNEAQ (reference sequence). CDR3 sequence (DNA): TGTGCCAGCACCCAGACTAGCGGGAGGGCGAACACCGGGGAGCTGTTTTTT. Translation: CASTQTSGRANTGELFF.

This clone was counted a single time. The chain uses TRBV11-2 and TRBJ2-7, with 7 nucleotides matching TRBD2. The junction had 12 bases not matched to a gene; V was cut back by 4 bases and J by 0 bases. In germline, CDR1 is SGHAT, CDR2 FQNNGV. This CDR3 region has 17 residues. CDR3 sequence: CASSYFVSLAVSYEQYF. For the CDR3, the DNA is TGTGCCAGCAGCTATTTCGTGTCGCTAGCGGTCTCCTACGAGCAGTACTTC.

The rearrangement uses TRBV24-1 and TRBJ2-5; 7 bases map to TRBD1. Germline CDR1 and CDR2: KGHDR and SFDVKD. This CDR3 contains 15 residues. V gave up 0 bases and J gave up 5 bases; unmatched junction bases: 5. The CDR3 spells CATSDLKGAGETQYF. Written as DNA, the CDR3 is TGTGCCACCAGTGATTTGAAGGGGGCCGGTGAGACCCAGTACTTC.

The CDR3 DNA is TGTGCCAGCAGCACCCCCGACAGGGTCTTCCCTGGGGCCAACGTCCTGACTTTC. Its translation is CASSTPDRVFPGANVLTF. V gene TRBV21-1 combines with J gene TRBJ2-6; the D call of TRBD1 is as the table states it, not checked on the DNA. TRBV21-1 is marked as a pseudogene. The CDR3 sequence is 18 residues long.

This clone was seen a handful of times. In nucleotides, the CDR3 is TGTGCCAGCAGTGACTCGCTGCCGGGACAGGGGAAGTCTGAAGCTTTCTTT. As protein: CASSDSLPGQGKSEAFF. The chain is built from TRBV6-4 and TRBJ1-1; TRBD1 matches 10 bases. The CDR3 sequence is 17 residues long. CDR1 MRHNA and CDR2 SNTAGT come from the germline V gene. Trimming took 0 bases from V and 6 from J; bases not matched to a gene: 10.

The V call is TRBV29-1, the J call TRBJ2-3, with 7 bases that match TRBD1. The CDR3 has 14 amino acids. Germline CDR1 and CDR2: SQVTM and ANQGSEA. V lost 6 bases and J lost 2; bases outside the gene matches: 8. The CDR3 bases are TGCAGCGTGGTGGGACAGATTCACACAGATACGCAGTATTTT. Protein sequence: CSVVGQIHTDTQYF.

This chain links TRBV5-1 with TRBJ1-4; 12 bases match TRBD1. CDR1 and CDR2 from the germline V gene are SGHRS and YFSETQ. The CDR3 is 14 residues long. V trimming: 4 bases; J trimming: 8 bases; junction bases outside the gene matches: 3. Here the CDR3 DNA reads TGCGCCAGCAGCCACGGGACAGGGGGCGAAAAACTGTTTTTT. Amino acid sequence: CASSHGTGGEKLFF.

V and J are TRBV19 and TRBJ2-7, with TRBD1 matching 10 bases. Germline CDR1 and CDR2: LNHDA and SQIVND (reference sequence). J was trimmed by 0 bases and V by 5 bases; bases with no gene match: 7. The CDR3 is made up of 16 amino acids. The CDR3 sequence: CASSFLGDRGSYEQYF. The CDR3, as DNA: TGTGCCAGTAGTTTCCTGGGGGACAGGGGCTCCTACGAGCAGTACTTC.